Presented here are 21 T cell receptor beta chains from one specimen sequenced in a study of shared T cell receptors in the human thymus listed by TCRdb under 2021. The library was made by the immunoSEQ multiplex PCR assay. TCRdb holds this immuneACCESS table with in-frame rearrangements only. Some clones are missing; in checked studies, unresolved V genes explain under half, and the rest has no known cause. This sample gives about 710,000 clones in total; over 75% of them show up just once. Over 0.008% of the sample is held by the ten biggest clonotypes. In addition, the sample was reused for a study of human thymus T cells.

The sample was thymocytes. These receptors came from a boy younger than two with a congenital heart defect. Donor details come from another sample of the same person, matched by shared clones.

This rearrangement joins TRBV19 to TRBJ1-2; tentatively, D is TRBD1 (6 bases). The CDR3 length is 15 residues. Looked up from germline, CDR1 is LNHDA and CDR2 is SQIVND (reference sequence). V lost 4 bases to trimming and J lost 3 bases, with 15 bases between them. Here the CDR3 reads CASSTGTKEDYGYTF. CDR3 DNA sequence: TGTGCCAGTAGTACAGGGACAAAAGAGGACTATGGCTACACCTTC.

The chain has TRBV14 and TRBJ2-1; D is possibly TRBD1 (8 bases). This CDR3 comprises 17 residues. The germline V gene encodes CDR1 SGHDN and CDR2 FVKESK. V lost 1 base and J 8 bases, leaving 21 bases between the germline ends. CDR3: CASSQGEFRTGGDEQFF. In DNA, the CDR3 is TGTGCCAGCAGCCAAGGAGAGTTTCGAACAGGGGGGGATGAGCAGTTCTTC.

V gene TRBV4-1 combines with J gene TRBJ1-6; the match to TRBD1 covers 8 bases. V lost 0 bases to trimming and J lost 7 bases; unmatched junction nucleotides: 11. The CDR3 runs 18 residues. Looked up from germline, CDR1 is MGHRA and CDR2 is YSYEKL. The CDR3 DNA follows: TGCGCCAGCAGCCAAGAGGGCGGCGGACAGGGCGTGAATTCACCCCTCCACTTT. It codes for CASSQEGGGQGVNSPLHF.

The CDR3 DNA is TGTGCCAGCAGTTGCCCCGGGACATTGAATAGCAATCAGCCCCAGCATTTT. Translated, it gives CASSCPGTLNSNQPQHF. The V and J genes are TRBV28 and TRBJ1-5, with a weak D call TRBD1 (6 bases). CDR1 and CDR2 (germline): MDHEN, SYDVKM. The length of the CDR3 is 17 residues. Deletions cut 4 bases from V and 0 bases from J, with 16 bases between.

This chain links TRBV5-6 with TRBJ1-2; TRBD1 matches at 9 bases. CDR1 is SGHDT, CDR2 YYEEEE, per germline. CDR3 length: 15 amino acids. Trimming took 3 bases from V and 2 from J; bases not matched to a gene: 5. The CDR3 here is CASSWGTGPNYGYTF. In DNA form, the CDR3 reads TGTGCCAGCAGCTGGGGGACAGGGCCAAACTATGGCTACACCTTC.

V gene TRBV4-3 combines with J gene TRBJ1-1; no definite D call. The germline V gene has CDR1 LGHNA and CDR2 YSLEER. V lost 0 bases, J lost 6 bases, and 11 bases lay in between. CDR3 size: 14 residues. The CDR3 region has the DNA TGCGCCAGCAGCCAAGACGGAAGCGCCGCTGAAGCTTTCTTT. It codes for CASSQDGSAAEAFF.

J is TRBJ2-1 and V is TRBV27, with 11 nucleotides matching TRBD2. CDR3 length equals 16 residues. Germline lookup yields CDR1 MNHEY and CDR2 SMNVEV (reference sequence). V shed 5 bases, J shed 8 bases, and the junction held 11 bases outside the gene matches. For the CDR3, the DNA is TGTGCCAGCAGTCAAACGGGACTAGCGGCCTGGGATGAGCAGTTCTTC. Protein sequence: CASSQTGLAAWDEQFF.

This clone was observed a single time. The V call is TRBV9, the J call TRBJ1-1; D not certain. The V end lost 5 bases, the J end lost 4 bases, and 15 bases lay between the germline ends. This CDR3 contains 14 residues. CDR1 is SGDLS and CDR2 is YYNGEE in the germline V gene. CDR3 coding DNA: TGTGCCAGCAGGGGAGGGCGCCCGGGCACTGAAGCTTTCTTT. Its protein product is CASRGGRPGTEAFF.

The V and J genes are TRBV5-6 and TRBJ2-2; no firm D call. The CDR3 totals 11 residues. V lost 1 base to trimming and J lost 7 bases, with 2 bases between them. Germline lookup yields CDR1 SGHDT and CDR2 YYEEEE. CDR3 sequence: CASSLYGELFF. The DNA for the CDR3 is TGTGCCAGCAGCTTGTACGGGGAGCTGTTTTTT.

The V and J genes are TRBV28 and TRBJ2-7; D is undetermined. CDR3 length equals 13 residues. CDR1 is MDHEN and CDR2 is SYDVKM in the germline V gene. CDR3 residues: CEPLYSTSYEQYF. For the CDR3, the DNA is TGTGAGCCCCTTTACTCCACCTCCTACGAGCAGTACTTC.

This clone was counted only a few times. As DNA, the CDR3 is TGTGCCAGCAGTCTTAGACGTAGGACGGCCCACCATGAAGAGGGCAATGAGCAGTTCTTC. Residues: CASSLRRRTAHHEEGNEQFF. The rearrangement joins TRBV2 to TRBJ2-1; TRBD2 is a possible D gene (5 bases). Germline CDR1 reads SNHLY; CDR2 reads FYNNEI. Trimming shortened V by 5 bases and J by 6 bases, and 32 bases separated the two germline ends. This CDR3 is built from 20 residues.

The CDR3 protein is CASRTGQLFPPQPQHF. The CDR3 nucleotides are TGTGCCAGCAGAACCGGACAATTGTTCCCTCCTCAGCCCCAGCATTTT. The chain is built from TRBV2 and TRBJ1-5; TRBD1 is a possible D gene (5 bases). Germline CDR1 SNHLY, CDR2 FYNNEI. V was clipped by 6 bases and J by 6 bases, with 21 bases between them. CDR3 length equals 16 residues.

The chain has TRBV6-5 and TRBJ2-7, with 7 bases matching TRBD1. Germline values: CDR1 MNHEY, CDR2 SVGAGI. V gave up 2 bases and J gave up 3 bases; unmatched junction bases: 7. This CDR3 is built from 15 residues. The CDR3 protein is CASSYRRDRNYEQYF. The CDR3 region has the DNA TGTGCCAGCAGTTACCGCCGGGACAGAAACTACGAGCAGTACTTC.

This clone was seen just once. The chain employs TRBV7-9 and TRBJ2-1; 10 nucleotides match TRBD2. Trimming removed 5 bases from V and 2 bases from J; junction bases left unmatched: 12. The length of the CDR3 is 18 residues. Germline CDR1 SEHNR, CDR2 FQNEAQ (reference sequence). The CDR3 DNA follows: TGTGCCAGCAGCCAAAGCGGGAGGGGGGGCACCACCTACAATGAGCAGTTCTTC. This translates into CASSQSGRGGTTYNEQFF. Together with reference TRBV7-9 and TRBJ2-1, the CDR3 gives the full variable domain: DTGVSQNPRHKITKRGQNVTFRCDPISEHNRLYWYRQTLGQGPEFLTYFQNEAQLEKSRLLSDRFSAERPKGSFSTLEIQRTEQGDSAMYLCASSQSGRGGTTYNEQFFGPGTRLTVL.

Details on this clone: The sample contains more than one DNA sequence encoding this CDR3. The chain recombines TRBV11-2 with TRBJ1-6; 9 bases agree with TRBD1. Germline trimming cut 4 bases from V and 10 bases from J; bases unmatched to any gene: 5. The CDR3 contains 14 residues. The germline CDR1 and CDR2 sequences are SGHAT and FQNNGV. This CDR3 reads CASSCDRGESPLHF. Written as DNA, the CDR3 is TGTGCCAGCAGCTGTGACAGGGGGGAATCACCCCTCCACTTT.

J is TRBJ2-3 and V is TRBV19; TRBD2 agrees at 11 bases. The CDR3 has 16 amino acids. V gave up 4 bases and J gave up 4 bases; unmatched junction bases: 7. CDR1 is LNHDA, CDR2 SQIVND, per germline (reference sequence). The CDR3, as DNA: TGTGCCAGTAGTACCACACTAGCGGGAGCTCCAGATACGCAGTATTTT. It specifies CASSTTLAGAPDTQYF. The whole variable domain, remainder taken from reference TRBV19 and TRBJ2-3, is DGGITQSPKYLFRKEGQNVTLSCEQNLNHDAMYWYRQDPGQGLRLIYYSQIVNDFQKGDIAEGYSVSREKKESFPLTVTSAQKNPTAFYLCASSTTLAGAPDTQYFGPGTRLTVL.

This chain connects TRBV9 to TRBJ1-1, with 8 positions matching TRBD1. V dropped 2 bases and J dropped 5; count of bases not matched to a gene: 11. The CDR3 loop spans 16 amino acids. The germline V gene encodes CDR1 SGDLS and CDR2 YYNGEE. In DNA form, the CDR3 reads TGTGCCAGCAGCGTTACCCCAGGGGGCGTGGGGACTGAAGCTTTCTTT. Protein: CASSVTPGGVGTEAFF.

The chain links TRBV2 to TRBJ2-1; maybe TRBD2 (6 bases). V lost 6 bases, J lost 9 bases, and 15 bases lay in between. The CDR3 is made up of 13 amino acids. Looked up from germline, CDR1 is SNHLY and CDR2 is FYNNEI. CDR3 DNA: TGTGCCAGCAGCTTAGGCGGGGATACTGAGCAGTTCTTC. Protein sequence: CASSLGGDTEQFF.

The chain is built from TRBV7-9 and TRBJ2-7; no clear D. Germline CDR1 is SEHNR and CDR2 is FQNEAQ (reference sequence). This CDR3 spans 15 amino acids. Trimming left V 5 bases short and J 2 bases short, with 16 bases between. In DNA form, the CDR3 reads TGTGCCAGCAGCCCCCCCAGAAGACACCCCTACGAGCAGTACTTC. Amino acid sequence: CASSPPRRHPYEQYF.

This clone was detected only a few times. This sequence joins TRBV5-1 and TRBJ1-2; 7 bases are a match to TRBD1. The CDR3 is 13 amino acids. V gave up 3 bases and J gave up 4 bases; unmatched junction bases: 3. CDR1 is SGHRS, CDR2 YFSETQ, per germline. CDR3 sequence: CASSSGDSYGYTF. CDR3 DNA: TGCGCCAGCAGCTCCGGGGACAGCTATGGCTACACCTTC.

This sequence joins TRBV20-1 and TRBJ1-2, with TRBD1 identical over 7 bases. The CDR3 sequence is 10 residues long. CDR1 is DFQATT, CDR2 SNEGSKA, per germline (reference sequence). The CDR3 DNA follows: TGCAGGACCGACAGGGATGGCTACACCTTC. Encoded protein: CRTDRDGYTF.